This entry lists 25 T cell receptor beta chains sequenced from one sample in a study of blood T cell repertoires in COVID-19. The method was immunoSEQ multiplex PCR; TCRdb's version includes in-frame clones alone and lacks a portion of them. The sample holds fewer than 200,000 clones; 70% to 90% are singletons and the top ten take under 6%. Sequencing used peripheral blood. These receptor sequences come from a woman aged 45-60 years with COVID-19, enrolled during active disease.

The genes are TRBV2 and TRBJ2-5, with TRBD2 matching over 11 bases. The germline CDR1 and CDR2 sequences are SNHLY and FYNNEI. With V trimmed by 8 bases and J by 5 bases, 7 bases remained unmatched. The CDR3 runs to 14 residues. The CDR3 region is CASDSGGAQETQYF. As DNA, the CDR3 is TGTGCCAGCGATAGCGGGGGGGCCCAGGAGACCCAGTACTTC.

Concerning this clone itself: This same CDR3 is encoded by further DNA sequences in the sample. The rearrangement uses TRBV18 and TRBJ1-5; 10 nucleotides line up with TRBD1. The germline V gene has CDR1 KGHSH and CDR2 LQKENI. The CDR3 sequence is 15 residues long. The ends lost 3 bases at V and 4 bases at J; junction bases unmatched: 3. Written as DNA, the CDR3 is TGTGCCAGCTCACCCCCGGGACAGGGGAATCAGCCCCAGCATTTT. Translation gives CASSPPGQGNQPQHF.

The chain combines TRBV5-1 with TRBJ2-5, with D uncertain. CDR3 size: 11 residues. Germline CDR1 reads SGHRS; CDR2 reads YFSETQ. Trimming cost V 4 bases and J 3 bases, with 4 bases left between them. CDR3 DNA sequence: TGCGCCAGCAGCGCGGAAGAGACCCAGTACTTC. This gives the protein CASSAEETQYF.

V gene TRBV5-5 combines with J gene TRBJ1-1; D is unclear. Germline V lookup: CDR1 SGHKS, CDR2 YYEKEE (reference sequence). Trimming cost V 2 bases and J 3 bases, with 8 bases left between them. This CDR3 has 13 amino acids. The CDR3 region is CASSFYRDTEAFF. The CDR3 DNA follows: TGTGCCAGCAGCTTCTATCGGGACACTGAAGCTTTCTTT.

This chain links TRBV10-3 with TRBJ1-2; a possible D gene is TRBD1 (6 bases). CDR1 is ENHRY, CDR2 SYGVKD, per germline. Trimming stripped 8 bases from V and 2 bases from J, with 15 bases between. There are 14 residues in the CDR3. The CDR3 region is CAIFTQGSNYGYTF. In nucleotides, the CDR3 is TGTGCCATCTTCACACAGGGATCAAACTATGGCTACACCTTC.

V is TRBV27 and J is TRBJ1-6, with D hard to call. The CDR3 consists of 17 residues. The ends were cut back, 5 bases at V and 1 base at J, with 15 bases in the middle. Germline values: CDR1 MNHEY, CDR2 SMNVEV (reference sequence). The CDR3 DNA reads as TGTGCCAGCAGTCCCCGGGCGGGTACGTCCTATAATTCACCCCTCCACTTT. As protein: CASSPRAGTSYNSPLHF.

The chain combines TRBV3-1 (or the pseudogene TRBV3-2) with TRBJ1-1, with 7 positions matching TRBD1. The ends lost 6 bases at V and 1 base at J; junction bases unmatched: 5. Germline CDR1 and CDR2: LGHDT and YNNKEL (reference sequence). The CDR3 consists of 14 residues. The CDR3 DNA sequence: TGTGCCAGCAGTGGGGACAGTGGGAACACTGAAGCTTTCTTT. Translation gives CASSGDSGNTEAFF.

The chain links TRBV6-2 or TRBV6-3 to TRBJ2-3; TRBD2 matches at 10 bases. J was trimmed by 0 bases and V by 5 bases; bases with no gene match: 8. Looked up from germline, CDR1 is MNHEY and CDR2 is SVGEGT. The CDR3 spans 17 residues. The CDR3 sequence is CASSPGSGGTSTDTQYF. The CDR3 DNA is TGTGCCAGCAGTCCCGGTAGCGGGGGGACTAGCACAGATACGCAGTATTTT.

V gene TRBV6-5 combines with J gene TRBJ2-1; tentative D call: TRBD1 (8 bases). Trimming stripped 6 bases from V and 1 base from J, with 13 bases between. CDR1 MNHEY and CDR2 SVGAGI come from the germline V gene. This CDR3 contains 15 residues. The CDR3 sequence is CASRGGDRSYNEQFF. Here the CDR3 DNA reads TGTGCCAGCAGGGGGGGGGACAGGTCCTACAATGAGCAGTTCTTC.

The chain employs TRBV7-3 and TRBJ2-7; 8 nucleotides align to TRBD1. V dropped 0 bases and J dropped 9; count of bases not matched to a gene: 10. Germline CDR1 is SGHTA and CDR2 is FQGTGA. The CDR3 totals 15 residues. The CDR3 nucleotides read TGTGCCAGCAGCTTAACCGGGACAGGCCTGTATGGGCAGTACTTC. It yields the protein CASSLTGTGLYGQYF.

The chain employs TRBV9 and TRBJ1-1; perhaps TRBD1 as D (6 bases). The CDR3 sequence is 15 residues long. CDR1 and CDR2 from the germline V gene are SGDLS and YYNGEE. The ends were cut back, 0 bases at V and 4 bases at J, with 13 bases in the middle. This chain's CDR3 is CASSVDEGRGTEAFF. The CDR3 DNA sequence: TGTGCCAGCAGCGTAGATGAAGGCAGGGGCACTGAAGCTTTCTTT.

This clone was counted a few times. The J gene is TRBJ1-3, the V gene TRBV5-1, with 9 bases matching TRBD1. Germline V gene sequence: CDR1 SGHRS, CDR2 YFSETQ. V lost 0 bases and J lost 0; bases outside the gene matches: 4. The CDR3 covers 17 residues. The CDR3 loop is CASSLGTGVFSGNTIYF. The CDR3 region has the DNA TGCGCCAGCAGCTTGGGGACAGGGGTTTTCTCTGGAAACACCATATATTTT.

J is TRBJ2-7 and V is TRBV2; 8 bases align to TRBD1. Germline V gene lookup returns CDR1 SNHLY and CDR2 FYNNEI. J lost 4 bases, V lost 2 bases, and 4 bases had no gene match. This CDR3 has 14 residues. CDR3 sequence (DNA): TGTGCCAGCAGTGAACAGGGGGCAAGTTACGAGCAGTACTTC. The encoded protein is CASSEQGASYEQYF.

The gene calls are TRBV2 and TRBJ2-7; TRBD1 agrees at 7 bases. The CDR3 consists of 13 residues. Germline V gene lookup returns CDR1 SNHLY and CDR2 FYNNEI. The trim removed 1 base at V and 3 bases at J, leaving 0 bases unmatched. CDR3 loop: CASSEDRGYEQYF. Here the CDR3 DNA reads TGTGCCAGCAGTGAAGACAGGGGCTACGAGCAGTACTTC.

The chain couples TRBV9 to TRBJ2-1, with D tentatively TRBD2 (7 bases). Trimming took 0 bases from V and 9 from J, leaving 13 bases between them. Germline V gene sequence: CDR1 SGDLS, CDR2 YYNGEE. The CDR3 length is 14 residues. Here the CDR3 DNA reads TGTGCCAGCAGCGTAGACGGGGGGCAACGTGAGCAGTTCTTC. It specifies CASSVDGGQREQFF.

The gene calls are TRBV4-1 and TRBJ1-2, with D unresolved. Germline V gene data show CDR1 as MGHRA and CDR2 as YSYEKL. The V gene lost 1 base and the J gene lost 5 bases, with 17 bases spanning the gap. This CDR3 spans 16 amino acids. CDR3 in DNA: TGCGCCAGCAGCCAAGGAGACGGTTTTGGGCATTATGGCTACACCTTC. This encodes CASSQGDGFGHYGYTF.

CDR3 DNA: TGCAGCGTTGAAGATCAAATAGCGGGGGCCTCCTACGAGCAGTACTTC. It yields the protein CSVEDQIAGASYEQYF. The chain has TRBV29-1 and TRBJ2-7; TRBD2 agrees at 9 bases. CDR1 is SQVTM and CDR2 is ANQGSEA in the germline V gene. The CDR3 has 16 residues. Germline trimming cut 0 bases from V and 0 bases from J; bases unmatched to any gene: 6.

This clone was seen only once. The chain carries TRBV7-9 and TRBJ1-1; maybe TRBD1 (6 bases). This CDR3 spans 13 amino acids. CDR1 and CDR2 (germline): SEHNR, FQNEAQ (reference sequence). Between the trimmed V and J ends, which lost 5 bases and 4 bases, there was a span of 11 bases. The CDR3 DNA sequence: TGTGCCAGCAGCCAAAGGGGGGGCACTGAAGCTTTCTTT. Amino acid sequence: CASSQRGGTEAFF.

The rearrangement joins TRBV2 to TRBJ2-6; maybe TRBD2 (7 bases). The CDR3 has 17 amino acids. V was clipped by 5 bases and J by 4 bases, with 18 bases between them. Germline V gene sequence: CDR1 SNHLY, CDR2 FYNNEI. This CDR3 is CASSTHKGGIGANVLTF. Written as DNA, the CDR3 is TGTGCCAGCAGTACACATAAGGGGGGGATCGGGGCCAACGTCCTGACTTTC.

The chain joins TRBV30 to TRBJ1-1; a possible D gene is TRBD1 (6 bases). The V gene lost 2 bases and the J gene lost 8 bases, with 12 bases spanning the gap. The germline V gene has CDR1 GTSNPN and CDR2 SVGIG (reference sequence). This CDR3 has 12 amino acids. The CDR3 bases are TGTGCCTGGAGTTCATCCACAGGGGAAGCTTTCTTT. Residues: CAWSSSTGEAFF.

This clone was found a few times. Other DNA sequences of this sample code for an identical CDR3. V usage is TRBV9 and J usage is TRBJ2-1, with D possibly matching TRBD1 (6 bases). Germline V CDR1 and CDR2: SGDLS, YYNGEE. Between the trimmed V and J ends, which lost 1 base and 5 bases, there was a span of 7 bases. This CDR3 spans 13 amino acids. The DNA of the CDR3 is TGTGCCAGCAGCGTATCAGGGGACAATGAGCAGTTCTTC. Translation: CASSVSGDNEQFF.

This clone was recorded once. CDR3 sequence: CASSEHRGPQETQYF. The CDR3 DNA is TGCGCCAGCAGTGAACACAGGGGGCCTCAAGAGACCCAGTACTTC. The J gene is TRBJ2-5, the V gene TRBV10-1; 9 bases are a match to TRBD1. V lost 3 bases and J lost 2; bases outside the gene matches: 4. Germline-derived CDR1 and CDR2 are WNHNN and SYGVQD (reference sequence). This CDR3 region has 15 residues.

This clone was detected only a few times. Other DNA sequences from this sample encode an identical CDR3 as well. V is TRBV7-2 and J is TRBJ1-6; TRBD1 matches 10 bases. This CDR3 comprises 14 residues. CDR1 is SGHTA, CDR2 FQGNSA, per germline. J lost 10 bases, V lost 5 bases, and 5 bases had no gene match. The DNA for the CDR3 is TGTGCCAGCAGCCGGGACAGGGGCGAATCACCCCTCCACTTT. It codes for CASSRDRGESPLHF.

The chain employs TRBV12-3 or TRBV12-4 and TRBJ2-7, with TRBD2 identical over 7 bases. V was pared by 5 bases and J by 3 bases, with 1 base of the junction left unmatched. This CDR3 is built from 12 residues. Written as DNA, the CDR3 is TGTGCCAGCAGTGGGGAGGGCTACGAGCAGTACTTC. Translation: CASSGEGYEQYF.

V usage is TRBV7-2 and J usage is TRBJ2-1; 9 positions match TRBD1. In germline, CDR1 is SGHTA, CDR2 FQGNSA. The V segment lost 0 bases and the J segment 6 bases; nucleotides outside the gene matches: 6. The CDR3 contains 16 residues. CDR3: CASSLAGQGARNEQFF. In DNA, the CDR3 is TGTGCCAGCAGCTTAGCGGGACAGGGTGCTCGCAATGAGCAGTTCTTC.